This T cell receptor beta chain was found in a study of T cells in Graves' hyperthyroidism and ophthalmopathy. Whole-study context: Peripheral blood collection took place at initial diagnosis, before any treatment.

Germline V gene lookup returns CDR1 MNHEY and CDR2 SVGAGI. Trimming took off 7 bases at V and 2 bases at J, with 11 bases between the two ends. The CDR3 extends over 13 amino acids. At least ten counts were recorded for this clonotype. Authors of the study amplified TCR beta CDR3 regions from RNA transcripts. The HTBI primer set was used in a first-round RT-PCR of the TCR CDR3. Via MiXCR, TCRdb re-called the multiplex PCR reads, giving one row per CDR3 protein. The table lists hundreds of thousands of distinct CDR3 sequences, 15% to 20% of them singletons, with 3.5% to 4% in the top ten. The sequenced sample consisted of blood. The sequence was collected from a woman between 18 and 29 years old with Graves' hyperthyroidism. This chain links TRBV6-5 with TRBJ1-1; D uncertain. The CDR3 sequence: CASINDANTEAFF. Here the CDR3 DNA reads TGTGCCAGCATTAATGATGCCAACACTGAAGCTTTCTTT.